Below, one TCR beta chain is given with its context. In the original processing: Reference gene primer amplification gave nucleated cell count estimates. Libraries were prepared by immunoSEQ multiplex PCR; TCRdb keeps only in-frame clonotypes and omits some of them. V and J calls and clone size are as listed in that table; D and trimming were resolved from the DNA. The table shows some 150,000 clones, with 75% to 80% occurring only once. V lost 0 bases to trimming and J lost 3 bases, with 10 bases between them. Per germline, CDR1 SGHRS and CDR2 YFSETQ. The CDR3 sequence is 14 residues long. The data derive from a study of blood T cell repertoires in COVID-19. Study information: Both acute and convalescent COVID-19 samples were obtained from the United States, Italy and Spain. PBMCs, B-cell-depleted T cells, or T cells were the source of the cDNA or gDNA that made up the material.

The TCR originated in an elderly woman with acute or convalescent COVID-19. The sequencing input was peripheral blood. The rearrangement links TRBV5-1 to TRBJ2-7; TRBD2 is a possible D gene (5 bases). Here the CDR3 DNA reads TGCGCCAGCAGCTTGGATACGGGATTCTACGAGCAGTACTTC. Amino acid sequence: CASSLDTGFYEQYF.